The 30 T cell receptor beta chains listed next were all sequenced from one sample in a study of CD8 T cells in ankylosing spondylitis. Notes on the study in general: One TCR beta motif, made up of roughly eight highly homologous variants, appeared characteristic of ankylosing spondylitis blood.

Antigens of these TCRs are unknown. One entry per CDR3 protein results from TCRdb running MiXCR on the 5' RACE reads. The sample includes a few hundred thousand distinct CDR3 sequences, about 7% seen only once; the top ten take more than 13%. The sample consisted of blood, either unsorted or a sorted T cell fraction (not recorded which). These TCRs come from a male donor with ankylosing spondylitis.

In its sample, this clonotype was seen a few times. This chain uses TRBV7-9 with TRBJ2-1; D remains unclear. Germline-derived CDR1 and CDR2 are SEHNR and FQNEAQ (reference sequence). Trimming removed 3 bases at V and 10 bases at J, with 10 bases between. The CDR3 loop spans 12 amino acids. CDR3: CASSLDLREQFF. For the CDR3, the DNA is TGTGCCAGCAGCTTGGACCTCAGGGAGCAGTTCTTC.

This clonotype occurred a few times. The chain couples TRBV11-2 to TRBJ2-1; no clear D gene. Deletions cut 0 bases from V and 4 bases from J, with 10 bases between. This CDR3 has 15 residues. From germline, CDR1 is SGHAT and CDR2 FQNNGV. The chain's CDR3 is CASSLDGAGYNEQFF. CDR3 DNA sequence: TGTGCCAGCAGCTTAGATGGAGCAGGTTACAATGAGCAGTTCTTC.

This clonotype was found a few times. The chain recombines TRBV29-1 with TRBJ2-7; tentatively, D is TRBD2 (6 bases). Germline loops: CDR1 SQVTM, CDR2 ANQGSEA. V was shortened by 4 bases and J by 6 bases, with 10 bases between the two germline ends. The CDR3 extends over 11 amino acids. CDR3 DNA: TGCAGCGTTGCCGCGGGGCCCGAGCAGTACTTC. Protein product: CSVAAGPEQYF.

This clonotype showed up many times. This sequence joins TRBV28 and TRBJ2-3, with 12 bases aligning to TRBD2. The CDR3 spans 17 residues. V lost 7 bases to trimming and J lost 1 base; unmatched junction nucleotides: 9. Per the germline V gene, CDR1 is MDHEN and CDR2 is SYDVKM. The CDR3 DNA reads TGTGCCAGCAATCTGCTAGCGGGGGGGCGGGGCACAGATACGCAGTATTTT. Translated: CASNLLAGGRGTDTQYF.

Many counts were recorded for this clonotype. The chain links TRBV15 to TRBJ1-5; D is perhaps TRBD1 (5 bases). The ends were cut back, 1 base at V and 2 bases at J, with 9 bases in the middle. Per germline, CDR1 LNHNV and CDR2 YYDKDF (reference sequence). The CDR3 is 15 amino acids. CDR3 nucleotide sequence: TGTGCCACCAGCAGAGTAAGGGGACGCAATCAGCCCCAGCATTTT. Translation gives CATSRVRGRNQPQHF.

This clonotype was detected only a few times. V usage is TRBV29-1 and J usage is TRBJ1-3, with D possibly matching TRBD1 (5 bases). Germline CDR1 reads SQVTM; CDR2 reads ANQGSEA. There are 11 residues in the CDR3. This CDR3 is CAGHSGNTIYF. In DNA, the CDR3 is TGCGCAGGGCACTCTGGAAACACCATATATTTT.

This clonotype came up many times. The V and J genes are TRBV2 and TRBJ2-7, with 9 nucleotides matching TRBD2. V shed 7 bases and J 2 bases; nucleotides not matched to a gene: 12. Germline V gene data show CDR1 as SNHLY and CDR2 as FYNNEI. The CDR3 spans 16 residues. The CDR3 reads CASTQGSGRMAYEQYF. The CDR3 DNA reads TGTGCCAGCACCCAGGGGAGCGGGAGGATGGCCTACGAGCAGTACTTC.

This clonotype was recorded many times. CDR3 coding DNA: TGTGCCAGCACCTTGTTAGGGGAGGACATTCAGTACTTC. Translated: CASTLLGEDIQYF. This rearrangement joins TRBV28 to TRBJ2-4, with D perhaps matching TRBD2 (6 bases). Germline assignment: CDR1 MDHEN and CDR2 SYDVKM. CDR3 length equals 13 residues. V lost 7 bases, J lost 8 bases, and 15 bases lay in between.

This clonotype was observed at least ten times. The CDR3 region is CSVEDLSGSFYGYTF. The CDR3 DNA reads as TGCAGCGTTGAAGATTTATCCGGCAGTTTCTATGGCTACACCTTC. V gene TRBV29-1 combines with J gene TRBJ1-2; D gene uncertain. CDR1 and CDR2 from the germline V gene are SQVTM and ANQGSEA. The CDR3 totals 15 residues. Trimming pared 0 bases from V and 4 bases from J, leaving 15 bases between. Complete variable domain (other parts from reference TRBV29-1 and TRBJ1-2): SAVISQKPSRDICQRGTSLTIQCQVDSQVTMMFWYRQQPGQSLTLIATANQGSEATYESGFVIDKFPISRPNLTFSTLTVSNMSPEDSSIYLCSVEDLSGSFYGYTFGSGTRLTVV.

This clonotype was seen at least ten times. The CDR3 DNA sequence: TGTGCCAGTAGTATCCCCTGGACTGTGGGGGTCGGCTACACCTTC. Encoded protein: CASSIPWTVGVGYTF. V usage is TRBV19 and J usage is TRBJ1-2; D possibly corresponds to TRBD1 (5 bases). The CDR3 is 15 amino acids. Germline V CDR1 and CDR2: LNHDA, SQIVND (reference sequence). Trimming took 3 bases from V and 8 from J, leaving 19 bases between them.

This sequence joins TRBV5-6 and TRBJ2-1, with a possible D match to TRBD1 (6 bases). The CDR3 sequence is 13 residues long. Germline V CDR1 and CDR2: SGHDT, YYEEEE. V was clipped by 4 bases and J by 9 bases, with 14 bases between them. This CDR3 reads CASSANRVSEQFF. CDR3 in DNA: TGTGCCAGCAGCGCCAACAGGGTCAGTGAGCAGTTCTTC.

This clonotype was recorded at least ten times. The rearrangement joins TRBV4-3 to TRBJ1-2; weak D call: TRBD1 (5 bases). The CDR3 contains 13 residues. Between the trimmed V and J ends, which lost 1 base and 12 bases, there was a span of 15 bases. Looked up from germline, CDR1 is LGHNA and CDR2 is YSLEER. CDR3 in DNA: TGCGCCAGCAGCCAAGGGTCCCAGGGCGAGCACACCTTC. It yields the protein CASSQGSQGEHTF.

The genes are TRBV6-5 and TRBJ2-5, with 8 bases identical to TRBD1. Unmatched junction bases numbered 4, after V lost 6 bases and J lost 7 bases. Germline CDR1 MNHEY, CDR2 SVGAGI. The CDR3 totals 12 residues. The CDR3 region has the DNA TGTGCCAGCAGCTCGGACAGGGTGACCCAGTACTTC. This translates into CASSSDRVTQYF.

Only a few counts were recorded for this clonotype. The chain has TRBV7-9 and TRBJ1-2; 7 bases agree with TRBD1. The CDR3 is 14 residues long. CDR1 is SEHNR, CDR2 FQNEAQ, per germline (reference sequence). V gave up 6 bases and J gave up 7 bases; unmatched junction bases: 11. The DNA of the CDR3 is TGTGCCAGCAGATCCCAGGGGGTCGTAATTGGCTACACCTTC. Its protein product is CASRSQGVVIGYTF.

This clonotype appeared many times. The chain has TRBV5-5 and TRBJ2-2, with 7 bases lining up with TRBD1. The CDR3 is made up of 16 amino acids. Germline CDR1 reads SGHKS; CDR2 reads YYEKEE (reference sequence). The ends lost 0 bases at V and 3 bases at J; junction bases unmatched: 5. In nucleotides, the CDR3 is TGTGCCAGCAGCTTGGGAGACAGGGTATACACCGGGGAGCTGTTTTTT. It codes for CASSLGDRVYTGELFF. Complete variable domain (other parts from reference TRBV5-5 and TRBJ2-2): DAGVTQSPTHLIKTRGQQVTLRCSPISGHKSVSWYQQVLGQGPQFIFQYYEKEERGRGNFPDRFSARQFPNYSSELNVNALLLGDSALYLCASSLGDRVYTGELFFGEGSRLTVL.

This clonotype showed up just a few times. A much larger clone is a single base away; this may be a read error. This rearrangement joins TRBV7-2 to TRBJ2-5; D uncertain. Trimming took 5 bases from V and 2 from J, leaving 9 bases between them. The CDR3 is 13 residues long. Germline CDR1 SGHTA, CDR2 FQGNSA. The CDR3 here is CASSLGFQETQYF. As DNA, the CDR3 is TGTGCCAGCAGCCTCGGGTTTCAAGAGACCCAGTACTTC.

In this sample, this clonotype turned up many times. V and J are TRBV29-1 and TRBJ2-7; 8 bases match TRBD1. V shed 6 bases and J 7 bases; nucleotides not matched to a gene: 29. Germline loops: CDR1 SQVTM, CDR2 ANQGSEA. The CDR3 totals 19 residues. The CDR3 spells CSVITPTGVHGRRIKEQYF. The CDR3 DNA reads TGCAGCGTGATAACCCCGACAGGGGTCCATGGCAGGCGGATTAAAGAGCAGTACTTC.

This clonotype has at least ten counts. The rearrangement uses TRBV10-3 and TRBJ2-1; D is uncertain. From germline, CDR1 is ENHRY and CDR2 SYGVKD. V gave up 6 bases and J gave up 1 base, with 7 bases separating them. CDR3 length: 13 residues. The CDR3 protein is CAIRGSSYNEQFF. The CDR3 region has the DNA TGTGCCATCAGGGGATCGTCCTACAATGAGCAGTTCTTC.

The rearrangement links TRBV5-4 to TRBJ2-1; 8 bases map to TRBD1. Germline CDR1 SGHNT, CDR2 YYREEE (reference sequence). This CDR3 region has 22 residues. The trim removed 0 bases at V and 0 bases at J, leaving 20 bases unmatched. DNA for the CDR3: TGTGCCAGCAGCTTGGGACAGGGGAAATATCTCCCGGTATTGAGCTCCTACAATGAGCAGTTCTTC. It yields the protein CASSLGQGKYLPVLSSYNEQFF.

The J gene is TRBJ2-7, the V gene TRBV28; D is perhaps TRBD2 (5 bases). Trimming shortened V by 6 bases and J by 3 bases, and 18 bases separated the two germline ends. Germline CDR1 MDHEN, CDR2 SYDVKM. The CDR3 is made up of 15 amino acids. CDR3 protein: CASRLEMFRGYEQYF. The CDR3 DNA reads TGTGCCAGCAGACTAGAAATGTTCCGAGGCTACGAGCAGTACTTC.

This clonotype was recorded a few times. A junction end diverges from the germline sequence, so it may reflect a read error. The V gene is TRBV7-7, the J gene TRBJ1-2; D gene unclear. Germline CDR1 reads SSHAT; CDR2 reads FNYEAQ (reference sequence). The CDR3 extends over 13 amino acids. DNA of the CDR3: TGTGCTAGCAGCTTAGAGGCCACATATGGCTACACCTTC. Amino acids: CASSLEATYGYTF.

The table lists this clonotype with many counts. The chain recombines TRBV25-1 with TRBJ2-7; tentatively, D is TRBD2 (5 bases). The CDR3 length is 13 residues. V lost 6 bases to trimming and J lost 0 bases, with 9 bases between them. Germline values: CDR1 MGHDK, CDR2 SYGVNS. CDR3 residues: CASRSGSSYEQYF. The CDR3 bases are TGTGCCAGCAGGAGCGGTTCCTCCTACGAGCAGTACTTC.

Points on this clonotype: A much larger clone sits a single nucleotide away, making a read error possible. This rearrangement joins TRBV9 to TRBJ1-1, with 9 bases that match TRBD1. The germline V gene has CDR1 SGDLS and CDR2 YYNGEE. This CDR3 has 10 residues. CDR3 DNA sequence: TGTGCCGCCGGGGACAGGGAAGCTCTCTTT. Translation: CAAGDREALF.

This clonotype was counted at least ten times. The chain combines TRBV10-1 with TRBJ2-3; TRBD2 matches at 9 bases. The V gene's germline CDR1 is WNHNN and CDR2 SYGVQD (reference sequence). The CDR3 contains 15 residues. The ends lost 5 bases at V and 0 bases at J; junction bases unmatched: 3. The chain's CDR3 is CASSRLAASTDTQYF. The CDR3 DNA reads TGCGCCAGCAGTCGACTAGCGGCTAGCACAGATACGCAGTATTTT.

This clonotype was found many times. This chain connects TRBV29-1 to TRBJ2-1; D remains ambiguous. Germline-derived CDR1 and CDR2 are SQVTM and ANQGSEA. The CDR3 covers 11 residues. Deletions cut 2 bases from V and 7 bases from J, with 6 bases between. The CDR3 loop is CSVELGNEQFF. The CDR3 coding sequence is TGCAGCGTTGAATTAGGGAATGAGCAGTTCTTC.

In this sample, this clonotype turned up many times. The CDR3 region is CATRRGTGELFF. In nucleotides, the CDR3 is TGTGCCACCAGGCGGGGGACCGGGGAGCTGTTTTTT. V and J are TRBV24-1 and TRBJ2-2, with 7 bases identical to TRBD2. With 7 bases clipped from V and 5 bases from J, the junction kept 0 bases outside the gene matches. CDR1 and CDR2 (germline): KGHDR, SFDVKD. The CDR3 loop spans 12 amino acids.

This clonotype appeared many times. J is TRBJ2-1 and V is TRBV11-2; 15 nucleotides line up with TRBD2. Germline V gives CDR1 SGHAT, CDR2 FQNNGV. This CDR3 comprises 17 residues. J lost 7 bases, V lost 6 bases, and 10 bases had no gene match. The CDR3 sequence: CASRRGLAGGGWNEQFF. The CDR3 region has the DNA TGTGCCAGCAGACGTGGACTAGCGGGAGGGGGATGGAATGAGCAGTTCTTC.

V is TRBV18 and J is TRBJ2-7, with D possibly being TRBD2 (5 bases). From germline, CDR1 is KGHSH and CDR2 LQKENI. This CDR3 region has 14 residues. V lost 5 bases and J 6 bases, leaving 17 bases between the germline ends. The CDR3 nucleotides are TGTGCCAGCTCAGCCTCGGATGAGGCGGGCGAGCAGTACTTC. Translated: CASSASDEAGEQYF.

This clonotype has ten or more counts. J is TRBJ2-1 and V is TRBV20-1, with TRBD1 matching over 7 bases. In germline, CDR1 is DFQATT, CDR2 SNEGSKA (reference sequence). With 3 bases clipped from V and 5 bases from J, the junction kept 7 bases outside the gene matches. The CDR3 spans 14 residues. This CDR3 reads CSASSGQENNEQFF. The DNA of the CDR3 is TGCAGTGCTAGCTCCGGACAGGAGAACAATGAGCAGTTCTTC.

In its sample, this clonotype was seen a few times. The gene calls are TRBV7-9 and TRBJ2-3; D might be TRBD1 or TRBD2, each matching 6 bases. Trimming removed 1 base at V and 2 bases at J, with 10 bases between. The CDR3 covers 15 residues. Germline V lookup: CDR1 SEHNR, CDR2 FQNEAQ (reference sequence). The CDR3: CASSLEWGATDTQYF. Written as DNA, the CDR3 is TGTGCCAGCAGCTTAGAGTGGGGGGCCACAGATACGCAGTATTTT. The full variable domain, rest sourced from reference TRBV7-9 and TRBJ2-3, is DTGVSQNPRHKITKRGQNVTFRCDPISEHNRLYWYRQTLGQGPEFLTYFQNEAQLEKSRLLSDRFSAERPKGSFSTLEIQRTEQGDSAMYLCASSLEWGATDTQYFGPGTRLTVL.